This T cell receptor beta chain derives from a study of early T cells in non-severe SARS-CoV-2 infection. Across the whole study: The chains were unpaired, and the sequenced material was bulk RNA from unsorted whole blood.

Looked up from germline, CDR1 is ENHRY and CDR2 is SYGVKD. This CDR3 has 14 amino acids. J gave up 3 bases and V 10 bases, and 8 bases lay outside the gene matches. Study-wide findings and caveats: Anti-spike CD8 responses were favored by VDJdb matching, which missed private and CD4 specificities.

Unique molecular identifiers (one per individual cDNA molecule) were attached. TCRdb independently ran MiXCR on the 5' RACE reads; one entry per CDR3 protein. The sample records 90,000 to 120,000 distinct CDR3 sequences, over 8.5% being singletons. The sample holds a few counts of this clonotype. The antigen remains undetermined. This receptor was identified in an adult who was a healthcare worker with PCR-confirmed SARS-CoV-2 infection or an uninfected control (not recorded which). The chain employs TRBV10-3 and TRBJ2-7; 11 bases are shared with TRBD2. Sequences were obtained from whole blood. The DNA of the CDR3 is TGTGCCAGCGCCCCACTAGCGGGAGACTACGAGCAGTACTTC. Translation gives CASAPLAGDYEQYF.